This section outlines one T cell receptor (beta chain) sequence together with its context. Only Caucasian adults living in Nashville, Tennessee made up the donor group. The data belong to a study of shared clonotypes between healthy human individuals. Study-wide background: CD8 memory received one plate per donor, CD8 naive two, CD4 memory three and CD4 naive three.

Germline V gene lookup returns CDR1 MNHNY and CDR2 SVGAGI (reference sequence). V lost 6 bases and J lost 0, with 6 bases in between. The CDR3 is made up of 14 amino acids. Clones were read by immunoSEQ multiplex PCR, and TCRdb kept only the in-frame ones, dropping some. The sample lists about 2.3 million clones, 80% to 95% occurring once. The genes are TRBV6-6 and TRBJ2-6, with TRBD2 as a possible D gene (6 bases). Input material: naive CD4+ T cells from PBMCs. Subset noted: CD45RA+ positively selected. The sequence was collected from a man younger than 35 in good health. Some clones in this sample may be carry-over from other donors' samples. The CDR3 nucleotides are TGTGCCAGCAGGGACTACTCTGGGGCCAACGTCCTGACTTTC. Amino acid sequence: CASRDYSGANVLTF.